This T cell receptor (beta chain) was profiled in a study of T cell responses to AZD1222 COVID-19 vaccine. Findings and caveats of the study: Sampled repertoires all dated from after the peak T cell response. Vaccine-associated CD4 TCRs ranged over spike, dominating at 160-218 and 743-854. There were mostly white British donors and more females than males, and clonal diversity was possibly underestimated.

The protocol was immunoSEQ multiplex PCR, while the TCRdb copy is restricted to in-frame clones and leaves out a portion. The data show some 130,000 clones, approximately 90% seen once. V lost 1 base to trimming and J lost 0 bases, with 8 bases between them. The CDR3 loop spans 15 amino acids. Germline V lookup: CDR1 SGHRS, CDR2 YFSETQ. As for this clone: Antigen: not known.

The rearrangement joins TRBV5-1 to TRBJ2-1; D is unclear. The sample here was peripheral blood, taken 28 days after the second AZD1222 dose. The sequence came from an adult who received the AZD1222 COVID-19 vaccine. The chain's CDR3 is CASSLMWSSYNEQFF. CDR3 nucleotide sequence: TGCGCCAGCAGCTTGATGTGGAGCTCCTACAATGAGCAGTTCTTC. Filled out from reference TRBV5-1 and TRBJ2-1, the complete variable domain reads KAGVTQTPRYLIKTRGQQVTLSCSPISGHRSVSWYQQTPGQGLQFLFEYFSETQRNKGNFPGRFSGRQFSNSRSEMNVSTLELGDSALYLCASSLMWSSYNEQFFGPGTRLTVL.